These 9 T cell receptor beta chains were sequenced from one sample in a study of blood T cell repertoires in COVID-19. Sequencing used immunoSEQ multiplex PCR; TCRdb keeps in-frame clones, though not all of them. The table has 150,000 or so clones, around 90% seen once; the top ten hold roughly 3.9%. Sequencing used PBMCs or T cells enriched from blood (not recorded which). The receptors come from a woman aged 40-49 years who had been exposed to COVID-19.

The CDR3 here is CASSLPLSRGQPQHF. CDR3 in DNA: TGTGCCAGCAGCTTACCCCTCAGCCGCGGTCAGCCCCAGCATTTT. This chain connects TRBV7-2 to TRBJ1-5, with D unresolved. The CDR3 consists of 15 residues. CDR1 and CDR2 (germline): SGHTA, FQGNSA. V dropped 2 bases and J dropped 6 bases, with 14 bases sitting between them.

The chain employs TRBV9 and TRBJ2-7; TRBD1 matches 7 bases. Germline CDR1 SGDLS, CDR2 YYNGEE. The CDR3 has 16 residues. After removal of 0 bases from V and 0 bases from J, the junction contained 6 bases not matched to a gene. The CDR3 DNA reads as TGTGCCAGCAGCGTAGAGGTGGGGACAGCCTCCTACGAGCAGTACTTC. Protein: CASSVEVGTASYEQYF.

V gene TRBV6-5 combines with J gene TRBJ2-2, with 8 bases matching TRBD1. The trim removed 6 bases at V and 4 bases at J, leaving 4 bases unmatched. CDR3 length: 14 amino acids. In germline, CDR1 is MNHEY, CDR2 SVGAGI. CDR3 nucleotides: TGTGCCAGCAGGATACAGGGGGGCACCGGGGAGCTGTTTTTT. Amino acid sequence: CASRIQGGTGELFF.

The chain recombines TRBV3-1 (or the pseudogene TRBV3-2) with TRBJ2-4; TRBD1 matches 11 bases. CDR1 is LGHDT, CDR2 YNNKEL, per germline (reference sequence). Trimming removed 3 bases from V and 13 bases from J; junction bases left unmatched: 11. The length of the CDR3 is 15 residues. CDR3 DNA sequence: TGTGCCAGCAGCCACTCCGGCGGACAGGGGGCTTTACAGTACTTC. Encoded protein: CASSHSGGQGALQYF.

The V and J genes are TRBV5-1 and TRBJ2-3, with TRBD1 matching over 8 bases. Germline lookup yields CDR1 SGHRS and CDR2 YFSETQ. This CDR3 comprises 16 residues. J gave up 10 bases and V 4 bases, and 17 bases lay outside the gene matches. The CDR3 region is CASSQAGTGFSLSQYF. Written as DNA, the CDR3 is TGCGCCAGCAGCCAAGCCGGGACAGGCTTTTCCCTTTCGCAGTATTTT.

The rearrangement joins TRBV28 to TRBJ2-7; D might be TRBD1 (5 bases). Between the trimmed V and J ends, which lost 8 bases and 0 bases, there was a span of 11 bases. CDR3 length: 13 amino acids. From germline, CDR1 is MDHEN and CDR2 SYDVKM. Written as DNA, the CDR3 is TGTGCCAGCTCCGGACAAAGCTCCTACGAGCAGTACTTC. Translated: CASSGQSSYEQYF.

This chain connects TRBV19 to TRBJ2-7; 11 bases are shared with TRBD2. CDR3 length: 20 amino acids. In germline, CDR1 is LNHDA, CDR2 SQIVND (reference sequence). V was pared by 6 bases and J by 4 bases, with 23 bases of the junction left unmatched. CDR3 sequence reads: CASSQSGFGMGLADFYEQYF. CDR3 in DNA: TGTGCCAGTAGCCAGTCGGGCTTCGGGATGGGACTAGCGGACTTTTACGAGCAGTACTTC.

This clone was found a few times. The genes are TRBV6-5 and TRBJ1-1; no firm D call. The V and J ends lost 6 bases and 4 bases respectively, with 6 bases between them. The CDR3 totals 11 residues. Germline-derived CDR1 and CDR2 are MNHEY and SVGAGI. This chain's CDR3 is CASRMSTEAFF. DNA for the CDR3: TGTGCCAGCAGGATGAGCACTGAAGCTTTCTTT.

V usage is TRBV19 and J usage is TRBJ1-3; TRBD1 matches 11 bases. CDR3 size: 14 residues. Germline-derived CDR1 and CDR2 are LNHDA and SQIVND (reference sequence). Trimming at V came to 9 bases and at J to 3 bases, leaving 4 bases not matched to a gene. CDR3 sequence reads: CASWTGGSGNTIYF. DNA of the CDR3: TGTGCCAGCTGGACAGGGGGCAGTGGAAACACCATATATTTT.